This T cell receptor (beta chain) originates from a study of T cell responses to AZD1222 COVID-19 vaccine. Profiling relied on immunoSEQ multiplex PCR, and the TCRdb table lists in-frame clones only, not all of them. The table has around 88,000 clones, roughly 90% seen once. The germline gives CDR1 SNHLY, CDR2 FYNNEI. V was shortened by 11 bases and J by 4 bases, with 17 bases between the two germline ends. The CDR3 consists of 13 residues. The chain is built from TRBV2 and TRBJ1-2; no clear D gene. The source is an adult in good health. Sequences were derived from peripheral blood, sampled on day 0 of MenACWY control vaccination. CDR3 sequence (DNA): TGTGCCCTAAGGGAGGGCCCGAGCTATGGCTACACCTTC. This encodes CALREGPSYGYTF.